This T cell receptor beta chain was sequenced during a study of blood T cell repertoires in COVID-19. The overall study: What the recovered Cohort 3 donors had was two negative PCRs, clearance, or symptom resolution. Sources were T cells, B-cell-depleted T cells, or PBMCs; the material itself was cDNA or gDNA.

Participants' own reports of clinical history determined their cohort assignment. This CDR3 comprises 18 residues. Germline CDR1 is LNHDA and CDR2 is SQIVND (reference sequence). The V and J ends lost 0 bases and 2 bases respectively, with 17 bases between them. Original data processing: Estimation of nucleated cell counts was performed using reference gene primer amplification. TCRdb's copy holds only in-frame clones and misses some; the assay was immunoSEQ multiplex PCR. Clone size and V and J calls were adopted from that table, with D and trimming inferred from the DNA. The sample shows 200,000 to 250,000 clones, about nine tenths of them seen only once.

The chain carries TRBV19 and TRBJ1-5, with D possibly matching TRBD1 (6 bases). The clonotype comes from a woman aged 45-65 years in a cohort exposed to, infected with or recovered from COVID-19 (not recorded which). Sequencing input: PBMCs or T cells enriched from blood (not recorded which). CDR3 sequence reads: CASSIEPLQGWGNQPQHF. CDR3 coding DNA: TGTGCCAGTAGTATAGAACCCCTACAGGGATGGGGCAATCAGCCCCAGCATTTT.